This T cell receptor beta chain was identified during a study of CD8+ T cells in alopecia areata listed by TCRdb under 2018. Regarding the study in general: The treated patients took part in an open-label pilot trial in which moderate-to-severe alopecia areata was treated with oral tofacitinib at 5 to 10 mg twice daily. Amplification of TCRbeta CDR3 regions was done by immunoSEQ multiplex PCR using 35 Vbeta forward primers and 13 Jbeta reverse primers. Human TCRbeta sequencing covered scalp tissue and sorted CD4+ and CD8+ peripheral blood T cells from patchy and totalis/universalis alopecia areata patients and healthy controls. For the treated patients, the SALT score, which quantifies what percentage of scalp surface area is affected, served as the measure of disease severity. Tofacitinib-treated patients had biopsies at baseline and at 4 and 24 weeks of treatment, with a later scalp biopsy in several patients. To study T cell clonal expansion in alopecia areata, the researchers applied high-throughput TCRbeta sequencing to both the C3H/HeJ mouse model and human patients. Scalp clonality was compared across normal scalp (n=4), patchy alopecia areata scalp (n=8), and alopecia totalis/universalis scalp (n=8). RNA was obtained with the PAXgene miRNA kit for fixed scalp, the miRNeasy kit for PBMCs, and the RNeasy kit for mouse skin. Patients received tofacitinib for 6 to 18 months and were then followed off drug for 6 months to check for delayed response and recurrence. Broad study findings and their caveats: Scalp clonality and the number of expanded CD8+ clones among the top 100 scalp clones were significantly decreased by tofacitinib. Because the treated cohort was small and had only one nonresponder, larger studies are needed to examine links between baseline CD8+ expansion and response. Many expanded lesional clones were found to persist in scalp and blood during tofacitinib treatment, and relapse after treatment cessation may be partly explained by this persistence. Compared with normal scalp, lesional scalp, particularly in alopecia totalis/universalis, had higher clonality and more expanded CD8+ clones, which suggests antigenic drive. Scalp TCR repertoire analysis is complicated because resident alphabeta T cells in normal human skin are also sequenced, whereas mouse skin is dominated by gammadelta T cells. Compared with mice, TCR sequences shared between patients were less clear, possibly partly because of HLA diversity across the patient population.

The method behind the library was the immunoSEQ multiplex PCR assay. For TCR sequencing, RNA was extracted from every sample and reverse transcribed into cDNA to serve as template. First-strand cDNA was synthesized using SuperScript III with a 2:1 mix of oligo-dT and random hexamers. A synthetic immune receptor repertoire was used to measure amplification bias, and any remaining bias was corrected computationally. The authors' pipeline ran thus. Raw reads were preprocessed to remove errors, and CDR3 was defined according to IMGT conventions as the region from the conserved cysteine to phenylalanine. Clonality was computed as 1 minus the Shannon entropy, with the entropy normalized by log2 of the number of productive unique TCRs. CD4 or CD8 identity of scalp clones was inferred by cross-referencing scalp TCRbeta sequences with sorted blood CD4 and CD8 repertoires. Entries here come from immuneACCESS through TCRdb and include only in-frame sequences with V and J called. Some clones fail to appear in such tables; in the studies checked, an unresolved V gene covers under half of the shortfall, and the cause of the remainder is unknown. Clone size and V and J calls were adopted from that table, with D and trimming inferred from the DNA. This sample holds some 190,000 clones; about 47% were observed only once. The ten largest account for about 9.4% of the sample.

To note about this clone: The antigen it recognizes is unknown. No much larger clone is present one base from it, and per-base qualities are unavailable.

The treatment or condition label of this sample denotes: oral pan-JAK inhibitor, 5-10 mg twice daily. Lesional scalp punch biopsies and peripheral blood were collected from alopecia areata patients. After PBMCs were isolated by density centrifugation and stained for CD3, CD4 and CD8, a FACSAria was used to sort CD4+ and CD8+ T cells. Reading from cysteine to phenylalanine, the CDR3 counts 15 amino acids. Only the CDR3 region is kept as DNA, spanning 45 bases read in frame from base 1. Trimming takes 8 bases off V and 2 bases off J; junction bases not matched to a gene: 15. Per the germline V gene (reference sequence), GTSNPN is the CDR1 and SVGIG is the CDR2.

This specimen was CD8+ T cells sorted from blood, taken at roughly week 53, from a patient treated with tofacitinib. This TCR was sampled from a human donor with alopecia areata. The sequence is built from TRBV30 and TRBJ2-7; 7 central nucleotides agree with TRBD1. In nucleotide form, the sequence is TGTGCCGGTGACTCCGGGACAGACAACCCCTACGAGCAGTACTTC. Translated, this gives CAGDSGTDNPYEQYF.